The next 23 T cell receptor beta chains were all read from a single sample in a study of blood T cell repertoires in COVID-19. TCRdb keeps only in-frame clones here, not all; method: immunoSEQ multiplex PCR. Of about 70,000 clones in the sample, under 80% were seen once. The sequenced material came from peripheral blood. Every receptor here comes from a woman older than 75 with active or convalescent COVID-19.

CDR3 nucleotides: TGTGCCAGCAGCTCCGGGACAGGTCTTGGCTACACCTTC. Translation: CASSSGTGLGYTF. This chain uses TRBV11-2 with TRBJ1-2; 8 nucleotides line up with TRBD1. The CDR3 totals 13 residues. From germline, CDR1 is SGHAT and CDR2 FQNNGV. With V trimmed by 4 bases and J by 7 bases, 5 bases remained unmatched.

The chain recombines TRBV30 with TRBJ1-5, with 12 bases matching TRBD1. The V and J ends lost 2 bases and 7 bases, in that order; junction bases with no gene match: 6. The CDR3 is 15 amino acids. Per germline, CDR1 GTSNPN and CDR2 SVGIG (reference sequence). The CDR3 nucleotides are TGTGCCTGGAGTCCTTGGGACAGGGGGCAACAGCCCCAGCATTTT. Translating it yields CAWSPWDRGQQPQHF.

On this clone: A junction boundary mismatches the germline segment, possibly from a read error. This chain links TRBV6-2 or TRBV6-3 with TRBJ2-7; 8 positions agree with TRBD2. The CDR3 is 17 amino acids. Germline lookup yields CDR1 MNHEY and CDR2 SVGEGT. CDR3: CASSHSGPGLAPPVLYF. DNA for the CDR3: TGTGCCAGCAGTCACTCCGGTCCCGGACTAGCTCCACCCGTGCTGTACTTC.

In DNA, the CDR3 is TGTGCCAGCAGCCGGACAGGGGAGGGCTACACCTTC. Encoded protein: CASSRTGEGYTF. V usage is TRBV5-4 and J usage is TRBJ1-2; 9 positions agree with TRBD1. Trimming at V came to 4 bases and at J to 8 bases, leaving 3 bases not matched to a gene. Germline CDR1 and CDR2: SGHNT and YYREEE (reference sequence). This CDR3 is 12 amino acids long. The whole variable domain, filled in from reference TRBV5-4 and TRBJ1-2, reads ETGVTQSPTHLIKTRGQQVTLRCSSQSGHNTVSWYQQALGQGPQFIFQYYREEENGRGNFPPRFSGLQFPNYSSELNVNALELDDSALYLCASSRTGEGYTFGSGTRLTVV.

This clone has just a few counts. V usage is TRBV5-6 and J usage is TRBJ1-6; weak D call: TRBD1 (5 bases). The ends were cut back, 4 bases at V and 1 base at J, with 9 bases in the middle. Germline V gene data show CDR1 as SGHDT and CDR2 as YYEEEE. There are 15 residues in the CDR3. The CDR3 loop reads CASSAGTSYNSPLHF. The CDR3 region has the DNA TGTGCCAGCAGCGCCGGGACTTCCTATAATTCACCCCTCCACTTT.

This clone was detected ten times or more. The J gene is TRBJ2-5, the V gene TRBV19, with TRBD1 matching over 10 bases. V lost 6 bases, J lost 1 base, and 5 bases stayed unmatched. In germline, CDR1 is LNHDA, CDR2 SQIVND (reference sequence). The CDR3 spans 15 residues. CDR3 DNA: TGTGCCAGTAGGGGCGGGACAGGGGCCCAAGAGACCCAGTACTTC. This translates into CASRGGTGAQETQYF.

The chain employs TRBV7-3 and TRBJ2-3; D may be TRBD1 (6 bases). The CDR3 length is 16 residues. Germline V lookup: CDR1 SGHTA, CDR2 FQGTGA. The V end lost 2 bases, the J end lost 2 bases, and 14 bases lay between the germline ends. In nucleotides, the CDR3 is TGTGCCAGCAGCTTACTACCAGGGGCCCCCACAGATACGCAGTATTTT. This translates into CASSLLPGAPTDTQYF.

The chain combines TRBV7-2 with TRBJ1-2; D possibly corresponds to TRBD1 (6 bases). Germline V gene sequence: CDR1 SGHTA, CDR2 FQGNSA. CDR3 size: 13 residues. V was trimmed by 5 bases and J by 6 bases, leaving 13 bases between them. CDR3 amino acids: CASSRNRDDGYTF. CDR3 bases: TGTGCCAGCAGCCGAAACAGGGACGATGGCTACACCTTC.

The V gene is TRBV15, the J gene TRBJ2-5; D may be TRBD2 (6 bases). This CDR3 contains 14 residues. The ends were cut back, 3 bases at V and 5 bases at J, with 13 bases in the middle. Germline lookup yields CDR1 LNHNV and CDR2 YYDKDF (reference sequence). This CDR3 is CATSREGSWETQYF. DNA for the CDR3: TGTGCCACCAGCAGGGAGGGGTCCTGGGAGACCCAGTACTTC.

V and J are TRBV2 and TRBJ2-3; 8 nucleotides line up with TRBD2. This CDR3 contains 15 residues. Germline assignment: CDR1 SNHLY and CDR2 FYNNEI. With 6 bases clipped from V and 5 bases from J, the junction kept 10 bases outside the gene matches. The DNA of the CDR3 is TGTGCCAGCAGGGCCCGCCGCGGGGGGCTAGATACGCAGTATTTT. Its translation is CASRARRGGLDTQYF.

The chain employs TRBV3-1 (or the pseudogene TRBV3-2) and TRBJ1-4; tentative D call: TRBD1 (5 bases). CDR1 is LGHDT, CDR2 YNNKEL, per germline (reference sequence). Between the trimmed V and J ends, which lost 4 bases and 3 bases, there was a span of 12 bases. CDR3 size: 15 residues. In DNA, the CDR3 is TGTGCCAGCAGCCCTCCGACAGAACCTAATGAAAAACTGTTTTTT. It yields the protein CASSPPTEPNEKLFF.

This clone was seen just once. The rearrangement uses TRBV6-2 or TRBV6-3 and TRBJ1-3; D is undetermined. V lost 4 bases, J lost 0 bases, and 10 bases lay in between. In germline, CDR1 is MNHEY, CDR2 SVGEGT. The CDR3 is made up of 15 amino acids. The CDR3 loop is CASSFSESSGNTIYF. The CDR3 DNA reads as TGTGCCAGCAGTTTTTCGGAGAGCTCTGGAAACACCATATATTTT.

This clone was detected a few times. This chain uses TRBV2 with TRBJ1-2, with 10 bases that match TRBD1. Germline loops: CDR1 SNHLY, CDR2 FYNNEI. The CDR3 contains 14 residues. The V and J ends lost 8 bases and 3 bases, in that order; junction bases with no gene match: 6. CDR3 loop: CASRRGTGDYGYTF. The CDR3 DNA is TGTGCCAGCCGCCGCGGGACAGGGGACTATGGCTACACCTTC.

V usage is TRBV7-2 and J usage is TRBJ1-1; 7 bases are a match to TRBD1. CDR1 is SGHTA, CDR2 FQGNSA, per germline. J was trimmed by 2 bases and V by 4 bases; bases with no gene match: 10. This CDR3 contains 16 residues. CDR3 sequence reads: CASSSVPGTDNTEAFF. Here the CDR3 DNA reads TGTGCCAGCAGCTCGGTTCCTGGGACAGACAACACTGAAGCTTTCTTT.

The chain combines TRBV3-1 (or the pseudogene TRBV3-2) with TRBJ2-5, with 9 positions matching TRBD2. CDR1 LGHDT and CDR2 YNNKEL come from the germline V gene (reference sequence). V trimming: 3 bases; J trimming: 14 bases; junction bases outside the gene matches: 13. This CDR3 has 14 amino acids. The CDR3 spells CASSQANRLAAAYF. Here the CDR3 DNA reads TGTGCCAGCAGCCAGGCGAATAGACTAGCGGCCGCATACTTC.

The chain couples TRBV6-2 or TRBV6-3 to TRBJ1-3; possibly TRBD1 for D (6 bases). Germline assignment: CDR1 MNHEY and CDR2 SVGEGT. Trimming took 3 bases from V and 4 from J, leaving 10 bases between them. The CDR3 covers 14 residues. CDR3 protein: CASSYSTGGNTIYF. In DNA, the CDR3 is TGTGCCAGCAGTTATTCGACAGGCGGAAACACCATATATTTT.

As to this clone: A much larger clone is a single base away; this may be a read error. This chain uses TRBV6-2 or TRBV6-3 with TRBJ1-1; TRBD1 aligns across 9 bases. The CDR3 totals 16 residues. V shed 6 bases, J shed 4 bases, and the junction held 12 bases outside the gene matches. The germline CDR1 and CDR2 sequences are MNHEY and SVGEGT. The CDR3 DNA is TGTGCCAGCAGCGGGGTGGGCGGGACAGGGACCACTGAAGCTTTCTTT. Translated, it gives CASSGVGGTGTTEAFF.

There are many counts of this clone. This sequence joins TRBV29-1 and TRBJ1-5; D is perhaps TRBD1 (5 bases). V was trimmed by 7 bases and J by 0 bases, leaving 7 bases between them. The CDR3 length is 12 residues. Germline CDR1 SQVTM, CDR2 ANQGSEA. CDR3 coding DNA: TGCAGCGGTCAGGGTAGCAATCAGCCCCAGCATTTT. Translating gives CSGQGSNQPQHF.

The chain joins TRBV6-1 to TRBJ2-1, with 9 bases matching TRBD2. J was trimmed by 7 bases and V by 3 bases; bases with no gene match: 4. The CDR3 has 14 residues. CDR1 is MNHNS, CDR2 SASEGT, per germline. The CDR3, as DNA: TGTGCCAGCAGTGAGCGGGGGGGCGGGAATGAGCAGTTCTTC. This sequence encodes CASSERGGGNEQFF.

This clone was picked up a small number of times. This chain uses TRBV7-6 with TRBJ2-1; D is unresolved. Trimming took 8 bases from V and 4 from J, leaving 6 bases between them. Per the germline V gene, CDR1 is SGHVS and CDR2 is FNYEAQ. The CDR3 covers 11 residues. The CDR3 loop is CASGSYNEQFF. The CDR3 nucleotides read TGTGCCAGCGGCTCTTACAATGAGCAGTTCTTC.

The chain is built from TRBV7-9 and TRBJ1-3; D is undetermined. Germline V gene lookup returns CDR1 SEHNR and CDR2 FQNEAQ (reference sequence). CDR3 length: 17 amino acids. V gave up 5 bases and J gave up 0 bases, with 17 bases separating them. DNA for the CDR3: TGTGCCAGCAGCCGCCAGCGGGAGGCGTTCTCTGGAAACACCATATATTTT. This sequence encodes CASSRQREAFSGNTIYF.

This clone was observed a few times. The CDR3 region is CASIPAGASSDEQYF. In DNA, the CDR3 is TGTGCCAGCATCCCAGCGGGGGCCAGTTCCGACGAGCAGTACTTC. The rearrangement joins TRBV21-1 to TRBJ2-7; TRBD2, as called in the table, went unchecked against the DNA. TRBV21-1 is marked as a pseudogene. This CDR3 has 15 amino acids.

The V gene is TRBV7-6, the J gene TRBJ1-2, with 10 bases lining up with TRBD1. The V gene's germline CDR1 is SGHVS and CDR2 FNYEAQ. The junction had 8 bases not matched to a gene; V was cut back by 5 bases and J by 8 bases. The length of the CDR3 is 14 residues. The CDR3 region has the DNA TGTGCCAGCAGCCAAGCAGGGACAGGGGACGGCTACACCTTC. Translating gives CASSQAGTGDGYTF.